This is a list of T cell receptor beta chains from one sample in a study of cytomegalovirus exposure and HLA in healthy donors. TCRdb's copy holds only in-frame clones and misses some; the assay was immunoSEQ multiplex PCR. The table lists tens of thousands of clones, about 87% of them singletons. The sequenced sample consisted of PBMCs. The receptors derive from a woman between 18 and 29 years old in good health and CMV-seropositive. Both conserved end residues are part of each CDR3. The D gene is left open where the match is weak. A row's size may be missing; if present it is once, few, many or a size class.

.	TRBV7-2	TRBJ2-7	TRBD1	CASSLGVDRVYEQYF	TGTGCCAGCAGCTTAGGGGTGGACAGGGTCTACGAGCAGTACTTC
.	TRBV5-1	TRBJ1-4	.	CASRKGPTNEKLFF	TGCGCCAGCAGGAAGGGGCCAACTAATGAAAAACTGTTTTTT
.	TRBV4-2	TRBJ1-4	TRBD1	CASSQLGQGKEKLFF	TGTGCCAGCAGCCAACTTGGACAGGGGAAGGAAAAACTGTTTTTT
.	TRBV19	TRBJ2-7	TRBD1	CASSPGQGAYEQYF	TGTGCCAGTAGCCCGGGACAGGGGGCGTATGAGCAGTACTTC
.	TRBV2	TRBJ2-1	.	CASREGTSYNEQFF	TGTGCCAGCAGAGAGGGTACCTCCTACAATGAGCAGTTCTTC
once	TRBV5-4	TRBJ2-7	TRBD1	CASSLGGGALDEQYF	TGTGCCAGCAGCTTGGGAGGGGGCGCGTTAGACGAGCAGTACTTC
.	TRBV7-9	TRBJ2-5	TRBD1	CASSLGRDRGNQETQYF	TGTGCCAGCAGCTTAGGCCGGGACAGGGGTAACCAAGAGACCCAGTACTTC
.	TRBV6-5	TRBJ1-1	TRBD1	CASRGRQGAWTEAFF	TGTGCCAGCAGGGGGAGACAGGGGGCTTGGACTGAAGCTTTCTTT
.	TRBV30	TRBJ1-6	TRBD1	CAWGPPDRGNNSPLHF	TGTGCCTGGGGACCCCCGGACAGGGGAAATAATTCACCCCTCCACTTT
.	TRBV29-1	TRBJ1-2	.	CSGGGGGYGYTF	TGCAGCGGCGGCGGGGGTGGGTATGGCTACACCTTC
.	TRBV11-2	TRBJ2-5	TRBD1	CASSLGTGAVETQYF	TGTGCCAGCAGCCTCGGGACAGGGGCGGTAGAGACCCAGTACTTC
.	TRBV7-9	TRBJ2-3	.	CASSTMTGGADTQYF	TGTGCCAGCAGCACCATGACTGGGGGCGCAGATACGCAGTATTTT
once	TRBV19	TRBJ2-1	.	CASSKLRTAGIYNEQFF	TGTGCCAGTAGTAAACTAAGGACGGCGGGTATCTACAATGAGCAGTTCTTC
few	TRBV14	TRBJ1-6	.	CASSQRLYSPLHF	TGTGCCAGCAGCCAACGTCTCTATTCACCCCTCCACTTT
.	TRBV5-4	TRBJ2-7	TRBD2	CASSLGLAGRYEQYF	TGTGCCAGCAGCTTGGGACTAGCGGGAAGGTACGAGCAGTACTTC
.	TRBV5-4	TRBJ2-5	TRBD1	CASSLDQGAQETQYF	TGTGCCAGCAGCTTAGACCAGGGGGCGCAAGAGACCCAGTACTTC
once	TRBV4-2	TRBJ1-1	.	CASSQDLDRLNTEAFF	TGTGCCAGCAGCCAAGACTTGGACAGATTGAACACTGAAGCTTTCTTT
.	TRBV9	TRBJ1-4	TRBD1	CASSATGATNEKLFF	TGTGCCAGCAGCGCCACAGGGGCAACTAATGAAAAACTGTTTTTT
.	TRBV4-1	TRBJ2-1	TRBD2	CASSQGIGGGSYNEQFF	TGCGCCAGCAGCCAAGGGATCGGCGGGGGCTCCTACAATGAGCAGTTCTTC